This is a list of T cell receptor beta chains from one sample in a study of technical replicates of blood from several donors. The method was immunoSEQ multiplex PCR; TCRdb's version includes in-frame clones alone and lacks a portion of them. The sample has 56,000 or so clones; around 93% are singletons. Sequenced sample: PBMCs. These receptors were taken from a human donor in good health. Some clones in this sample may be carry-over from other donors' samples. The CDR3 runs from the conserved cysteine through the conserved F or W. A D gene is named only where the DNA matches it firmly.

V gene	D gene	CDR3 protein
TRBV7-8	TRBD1	CASSLAYRGEGYTF
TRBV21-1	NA	CAAGQGAANEQYF
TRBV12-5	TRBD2	CASGKDPGLAGVTYEQYF
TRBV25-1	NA	CASSIRNSPLHF
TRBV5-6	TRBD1	CASSFFSGTGTYNEQFF
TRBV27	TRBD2	CASSLSGLAGSADTQYF
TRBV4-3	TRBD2	CASSQDPTSGNYNEQFF
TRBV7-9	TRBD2	CASSGGTSGFNEQFF
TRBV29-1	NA	CSVSGRATDTQYF
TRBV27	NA	CASSLGQGNEKLFF
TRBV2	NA	CASLRSEYNEQFF
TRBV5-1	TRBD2	CASSLGTSGTDTQYF
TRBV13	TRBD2	CASSFRAGGTDTQYF
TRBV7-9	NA	CASSSDREKLFF
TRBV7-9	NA	CASTSTEVSYEQYF
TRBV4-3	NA	CASSQEEGTGANVLTF
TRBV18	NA	CASSPGAGNTIYF
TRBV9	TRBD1	CASSVGWGQGKNTQYF
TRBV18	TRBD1	CASSVLGTGALWGQFF
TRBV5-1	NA	CASSFFGEGGYTF
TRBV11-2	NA	CASSLDRTYEQYF
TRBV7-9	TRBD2	CASTLTSGTQFF
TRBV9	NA	CASSPWTDQPQHF
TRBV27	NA	CASSPGAQHNEQFF
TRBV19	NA	CASSTSDSPYNEQFF
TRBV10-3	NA	CASSYSPAHEQYF
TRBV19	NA	CASSPRRRTGELFF
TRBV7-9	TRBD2	CASSFTGTSGSYNEQFF
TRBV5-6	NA	CASSALGGADGLQETQYF
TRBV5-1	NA	CASSLGSSSGANVLTF
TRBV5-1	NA	CASSLGLGYEQYF
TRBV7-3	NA	CASSLYPSHETQYF
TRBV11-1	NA	CASSWGLGEKLFF
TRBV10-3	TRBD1	CAIRPTGVTEAFF
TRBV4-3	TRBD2	CASSLAGGDTQYF
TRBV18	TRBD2	CASSRGTSGGQETQYF
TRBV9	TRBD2	CASSVEASGSYNEQFF
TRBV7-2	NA	CASSPGPSYEQYF
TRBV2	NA	CASQNLEWGRVNEQYF
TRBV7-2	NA	CASSPKRTDTQYF
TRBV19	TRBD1	CASSIGTGRNSPLHF
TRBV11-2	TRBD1	CASSLVLQGATTGELFF
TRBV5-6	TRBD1	CASSQWTGGEAGELFF
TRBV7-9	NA	CASRDQGPNTEAFF